This T cell receptor beta chain is from a study of T cells in localized non-small cell lung cancer (dated by TCRdb to between 2020 and 2021). About the investigation overall: The study examined T cell repertoires in a few hundred patients with early-stage NSCLC and compared tumors with uninvolved tumor-adjacent lungs. The cohort consisted of approximately 240 treatment-naive NSCLC patients whose localized lung tumors had been resected. The mean age of the NSCLC patients was 50 to 85 years, with fewer than 150 men and 110 or so women. Findings and caveats that apply to the study as a whole: Uninvolved tumor-adjacent lung showed the highest T cell clonality, higher than tumor, which suggests more focused antigenic responses in the adjacent lung. Of the top 100 tumor clones, a median of roughly 60 were detected in paired uninvolved adjacent lung; around 27 were also among that lung's top 100. Because the study design was exploratory, TCR variables were selected using unadjusted p-values without false-discovery rate correction. Because multi-region tumor sequencing was not done, intratumor heterogeneity could not be ruled out. Longer overall survival was associated with higher blood T cell density, whereas shorter survival was associated with higher adjacent-lung clonality.

TCR beta CDR3 regions were sequenced from DNA using the immunoSEQ Assay. For the original study's pipeline: To compute T cell density, TCR beta template counts were normalized to usable DNA, which was estimated by amplifying housekeeping genes. Richness was estimated using the preseqR package, with extrapolation to 400,000 templates for PBMC samples and to 120,000 templates for tissue samples. Clonality was defined by subtracting Pielou's evenness from one. Tissue-enriched TCRs were identified through differential abundance testing performed on productive amino-acid clonotypes, with a minimum total count of 5 and an alpha of 0.1. Repertoire overlap between compartments was quantified with the Jaccard Index and Morisita Overlap Index. TCR beta CDR3s were clustered by GLIPH together with public tetramer-defined viral CDR3s, and at least three viral sequences plus V-gene enrichment were required for viral motifs. The table was pulled from immuneACCESS by TCRdb, which kept in-frame rearrangements only. Such tables lose some clones; where checked, under half of the loss comes from unresolved V genes, and the rest has no known cause. V and J calls and clone size are given by that table; D and trimming were obtained from the DNA. The table for this sample lists approximately 5,100 clones; roughly a third of them were counted only once. The ten largest clones capture 8.2% of the sample.

This clone came up a few times. This receptor's antigen is unknown. Within one base of it there is no much larger clone, and no base qualities were kept. At diagnosis, tumor, uninvolved tumor-adjacent lung and peripheral blood were collected and then preserved as a mix of FFPE and fresh-frozen material. The CDR3 goes from the cysteine to the phenylalanine over 15 residues. The retained sequence is limited to the CDR3, 45 bases, with the frame set at the first base. From the germline V gene, CDR1 is SGHNT and CDR2 is YENEEA. V is pruned by 5 bases and J by 4 bases, leaving 6 bases of the junction without a gene match.

Sample: lung tumor tissue, taken before any cancer treatment. The chain is encoded by TRBV11-3 joined to TRBJ2-2, and TRBD2 matches 8 of the central bases. The source is a male donor older than 55 with stage I squamous cell lung carcinoma. The nucleotides are TGTGCCAGCAGCCCGCCGGGGGGGGTCACCGGGGAGCTGTTTTTT. It encodes CASSPPGGVTGELFF.